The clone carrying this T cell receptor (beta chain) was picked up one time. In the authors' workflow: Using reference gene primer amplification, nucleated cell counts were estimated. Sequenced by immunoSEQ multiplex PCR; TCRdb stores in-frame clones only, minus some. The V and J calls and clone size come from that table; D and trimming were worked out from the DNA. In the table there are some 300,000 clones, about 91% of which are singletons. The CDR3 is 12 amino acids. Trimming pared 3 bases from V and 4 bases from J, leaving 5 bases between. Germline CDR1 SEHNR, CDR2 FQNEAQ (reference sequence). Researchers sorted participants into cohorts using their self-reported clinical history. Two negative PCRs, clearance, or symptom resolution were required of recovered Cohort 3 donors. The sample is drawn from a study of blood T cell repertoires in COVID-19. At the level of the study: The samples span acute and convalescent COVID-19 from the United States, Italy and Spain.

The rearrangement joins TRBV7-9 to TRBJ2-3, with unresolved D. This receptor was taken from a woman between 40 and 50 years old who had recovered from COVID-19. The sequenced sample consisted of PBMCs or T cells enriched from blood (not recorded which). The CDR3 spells CASSFISDTQYF. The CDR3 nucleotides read TGTGCCAGCAGCTTTATTTCAGATACGCAGTATTTT.